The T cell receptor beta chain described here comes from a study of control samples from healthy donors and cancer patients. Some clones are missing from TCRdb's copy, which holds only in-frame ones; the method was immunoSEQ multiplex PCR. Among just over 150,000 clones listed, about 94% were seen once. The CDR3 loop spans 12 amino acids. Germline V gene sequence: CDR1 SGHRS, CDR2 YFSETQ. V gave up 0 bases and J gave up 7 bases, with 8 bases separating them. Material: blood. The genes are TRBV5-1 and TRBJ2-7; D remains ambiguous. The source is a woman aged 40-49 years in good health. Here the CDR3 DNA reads TGCGCCAGCAGCTTGGTTTTCGATGAGCAGTACTTC. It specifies CASSLVFDEQYF. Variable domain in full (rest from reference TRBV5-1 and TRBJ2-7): KAGVTQTPRYLIKTRGQQVTLSCSPISGHRSVSWYQQTPGQGLQFLFEYFSETQRNKGNFPGRFSGRQFSNSRSEMNVSTLELGDSALYLCASSLVFDEQYFGPGTRLTVT.